Shown below are 16 T cell receptor beta chains from a single sample sequenced in a study of blood T cell repertoires in COVID-19. Only in-frame clones appear in the TCRdb table, and some are missing; sequencing was by immunoSEQ multiplex PCR. This sample carries roughly 300,000 clones, roughly 90% of them seen once, and the ten largest clones take around 6%. The sequenced material came from peripheral blood. These receptors were taken from a young man who had recovered from COVID-19.

The chain couples TRBV3-1 (or the pseudogene TRBV3-2) to TRBJ2-1, with D perhaps matching TRBD2 (5 bases). Germline V gene data show CDR1 as LGHDT and CDR2 as YNNKEL (reference sequence). The CDR3 consists of 14 residues. V was pared by 5 bases and J by 6 bases, with 14 bases between. CDR3 in DNA: TGTGCCAGCAGCTCTCAGAGGGCCCCCAATGAGCAGTTCTTC. As protein: CASSSQRAPNEQFF.

For this clone: The sample carries other DNA sequences with the same CDR3. The chain has TRBV18 and TRBJ2-7; D is perhaps TRBD1 (6 bases). The germline V gene has CDR1 KGHSH and CDR2 LQKENI. This CDR3 has 14 amino acids. The V end lost 3 bases, the J end lost 4 bases, and 13 bases lay between the germline ends. This CDR3 is CASSPPDRPYEQYF. The CDR3 nucleotides read TGTGCCAGCTCACCGCCGGACAGACCTTACGAGCAGTACTTC.

This rearrangement joins TRBV19 to TRBJ2-7, with 12 nucleotides matching TRBD2. CDR1 LNHDA and CDR2 SQIVND come from the germline V gene (reference sequence). V was clipped by 6 bases and J by 3 bases; unmatched bases: 3. The CDR3 totals 14 residues. Here the CDR3 DNA reads TGTGCCAGTAGAGAGACTAGCGGGAGCTACGAGCAGTACTTC. Translated, it gives CASRETSGSYEQYF.

V gene TRBV25-1 combines with J gene TRBJ2-5; tentative D call: TRBD2 (6 bases). CDR3 size: 14 residues. Trimming removed 6 bases at V and 2 bases at J, with 13 bases between. CDR1 and CDR2 (germline): MGHDK, SYGVNS. The CDR3 loop reads CASSGWDFQETQYF. CDR3 nucleotides: TGTGCCAGCAGCGGGTGGGACTTTCAAGAGACCCAGTACTTC.

The CDR3 region is CASSPAEGAFPDTQYF. Here the CDR3 DNA reads TGTGCCAGCTCACCGGCAGAGGGTGCGTTCCCAGATACGCAGTATTTT. The V and J genes are TRBV18 and TRBJ2-3; D is perhaps TRBD2 (5 bases). CDR1 is KGHSH and CDR2 is LQKENI in the germline V gene. Trimming took off 3 bases at V and 4 bases at J, with 17 bases between the two ends. CDR3 length: 16 residues.

The genes are TRBV18 and TRBJ2-7; 8 nucleotides agree with TRBD1. V trimming: 3 bases; J trimming: 6 bases; junction bases outside the gene matches: 4. This CDR3 has 13 residues. From germline, CDR1 is KGHSH and CDR2 LQKENI. DNA of the CDR3: TGTGCCAGCTCACCCCGGACAGGGATCGAGCAGTACTTC. This sequence encodes CASSPRTGIEQYF.

The rearrangement links TRBV19 to TRBJ2-7, with 9 bases that match TRBD1. J was trimmed by 7 bases and V by 5 bases; bases with no gene match: 15. This CDR3 has 16 residues. In germline, CDR1 is LNHDA, CDR2 SQIVND (reference sequence). CDR3: CASSSPPRTGVLEQYF. The DNA for the CDR3 is TGTGCCAGTAGTTCCCCCCCCCGGACAGGGGTACTGGAGCAGTACTTC.

The chain employs TRBV25-1 and TRBJ2-2; tentative D call: TRBD1 (7 bases). CDR3 length equals 14 residues. CDR1 and CDR2 from the germline V gene are MGHDK and SYGVNS. The V end lost 1 base, the J end lost 7 bases, and 10 bases lay between the germline ends. CDR3 nucleotides: TGTGCCAGCAGTGAATCCCAGGGGGGCGGGGAGCTGTTTTTT. It yields the protein CASSESQGGGELFF.

V gene TRBV27 combines with J gene TRBJ2-7; D is possibly TRBD1 (7 bases). V shed 3 bases and J shed 2 bases, with 11 bases lying between them. Germline CDR1 and CDR2: MNHEY and SMNVEV (reference sequence). There are 14 residues in the CDR3. CDR3 nucleotides: TGTGCCAGCAGTTTGGAGGGGGCCCCCTACGAGCAGTACTTC. As protein: CASSLEGAPYEQYF.

The genes are TRBV15 and TRBJ2-7; weak D call: TRBD2 (5 bases). Trimming removed 5 bases from V and 6 bases from J, with 20 bases in between. Germline loops: CDR1 LNHNV, CDR2 YYDKDF (reference sequence). CDR3 length: 15 amino acids. The CDR3 loop reads CATSGPRDHLPEQYF. CDR3 in DNA: TGTGCCACCAGCGGACCCCGGGATCATCTCCCCGAGCAGTACTTC.

The chain combines TRBV18 with TRBJ2-7; 7 bases are shared with TRBD1. J was trimmed by 1 base and V by 3 bases; bases with no gene match: 6. The CDR3 totals 15 residues. Germline CDR1 and CDR2: KGHSH and LQKENI. The CDR3 DNA is TGTGCCAGCTCACCGTGGGACAGTGGGTCCTACGAGCAGTACTTC. The encoded protein is CASSPWDSGSYEQYF.

This chain joins TRBV6-2 or TRBV6-3 and TRBJ1-1; D is uncertain. The CDR3 totals 12 residues. Trimming removed 2 bases from V and 11 bases from J, with 12 bases in between. The germline CDR1 and CDR2 sequences are MNHEY and SVGEGT. The CDR3 region is CASSYREAEAFF. The CDR3 nucleotides read TGTGCCAGCAGTTACAGGGAGGCGGAGGCTTTCTTT.

The chain's CDR3 is CATSRDWSGQETQYF. As DNA, the CDR3 is TGTGCCACCAGCAGAGATTGGTCAGGGCAAGAGACCCAGTACTTC. J is TRBJ2-5 and V is TRBV15; TRBD1 is a possible D gene (5 bases). The length of the CDR3 is 15 residues. The germline V gene encodes CDR1 LNHNV and CDR2 YYDKDF (reference sequence). Trimming cost V 0 bases and J 2 bases, with 10 bases left between them.

CDR3 nucleotides: TGTGCCAGCAGAACCTCAGGGGGGCCTAACTATGGCTACACCTTC. It yields the protein CASRTSGGPNYGYTF. V gene TRBV6-5 combines with J gene TRBJ1-2; 7 bases fit TRBD1. Germline CDR1 reads MNHEY; CDR2 reads SVGAGI. The J segment lost 0 bases and the V segment lost 6 bases, leaving 7 bases of the junction unmatched. CDR3 length equals 15 residues.

This rearrangement joins TRBV20-1 to TRBJ2-7, with D unclear. V lost 5 bases to trimming and J lost 7 bases, with 12 bases between them. The CDR3 sequence is 11 residues long. Per germline, CDR1 DFQATT and CDR2 SNEGSKA (reference sequence). CDR3 bases: TGCAGTGCTCCCGTCTTGTTGGAGCAGTACTTC. It specifies CSAPVLLEQYF.

This sequence joins TRBV19 and TRBJ2-7, with 8 positions matching TRBD2. The CDR3 sequence is 13 residues long. From germline, CDR1 is LNHDA and CDR2 SQIVND (reference sequence). Trimming removed 6 bases from V and 4 bases from J; junction bases left unmatched: 5. CDR3 residues: CASRGASGYEQYF. The CDR3 nucleotides read TGTGCCAGTAGGGGGGCTAGCGGGTACGAGCAGTACTTC. Looking up the rest from reference TRBV19 and TRBJ2-7 gives the full variable domain: DGGITQSPKYLFRKEGQNVTLSCEQNLNHDAMYWYRQDPGQGLRLIYYSQIVNDFQKGDIAEGYSVSREKKESFPLTVTSAQKNPTAFYLCASRGASGYEQYFGPGTRLTVT.